The rows below give T cell receptor beta chains drawn from one sample of a study of T-cell memory formation after mild COVID-19. TCRdb reprocessed the 5' RACE reads via MiXCR and lists one record per CDR3 protein. The sample gives over 500,000 distinct CDR3 sequences, 15% to 20% of which show up once; about 7.5% is in the top ten. Input material: PBMCs or a T cell subset sorted from them (not recorded which). Source of these receptors: an adult woman who had mild COVID-19 (a few samples of this study predate the infection). Cell type and time point are not known. CDR3s include the opening cysteine and the closing phenylalanine or tryptophan. The D gene is left open where the match is weak. The listing skips clone size in some rows; elsewhere it reads once, few, many or a size class.

CSVGTIGGAFF	TGCAGCGTGGGGACAATCGGAGGAGCTTTCTTT	TRBV29-1	TRBJ1-1	-	-
CASIPGLAATDTQYF	TGTGCCAGCATCCCGGGACTAGCGGCCACAGATACGCAGTATTTT	TRBV6-5	TRBJ2-3	TRBD2	-
CASRRRALTQETQYF	TGTGCCAGCAGGAGGCGTGCGTTGACACAAGAGACCCAGTACTTC	TRBV11-2	TRBJ2-5	-	-
CASSLEVGGPSEQYF	TGCGCCAGCAGCTTGGAAGTTGGGGGCCCTTCCGAGCAGTACTTC	TRBV5-1	TRBJ2-7	-	few
CASSQEQARGQVKNIQYF	TGCGCCAGCAGCCAAGAACAGGCCAGGGGGCAGGTAAAAAACATTCAGTACTTC	TRBV4-1	TRBJ2-4	TRBD1	few
CAISSTSGGFYNEQFF	TGTGCCATCAGCAGTACTAGCGGGGGGTTCTACAATGAGCAGTTCTTC	TRBV10-3	TRBJ2-1	TRBD2	-
CASSPPGTSYEQYF	TGTGCCAGCTCACCACCCGGGACGTCCTACGAGCAGTACTTC	TRBV18	TRBJ2-7	-	few
CASSQTDTIAVSPLHF	TGTGCCAGCAGCCAAACGGACACAATAGCGGTTTCACCCCTCCACTTT	TRBV14	TRBJ1-6	-	-
CASSHADGATNEKLFF	TGTGCCAGCAGCCATGCCGACGGAGCAACTAATGAAAAACTGTTTTTT	TRBV4-2	TRBJ1-4	-	few
CASSQLSGTSTDTQYF	TGCGCCAGCAGCCAACTCAGCGGGACTAGCACAGATACGCAGTATTTT	TRBV4-3	TRBJ2-3	TRBD2	few
CASSRGLAGEGGELFF	TGTGCCAGCAGCCGTGGACTAGCGGGGGAGGGCGGGGAGCTGTTTTTT	TRBV12-3/TRBV12-4	TRBJ2-2	TRBD2	-
CASSSTSGRYEQYF	TGTGCCAGCAGTTCCACTAGCGGGAGATACGAGCAGTACTTC	TRBV6-2/TRBV6-3	TRBJ2-7	TRBD2	-
CASSSGLTSYEQYF	TGTGCCAGCAGCTCGGGACTAACGTCCTACGAGCAGTACTTC	TRBV12-3/TRBV12-4	TRBJ2-7	TRBD2	few
CASRVGGVSYEQYF	TGTGCCAGCAGGGTCGGCGGGGTCTCCTACGAGCAGTACTTC	TRBV6-5	TRBJ2-7	-	few
CASSQPSDWGAYGYTF	TGCGCCAGCAGCCAACCGTCCGATTGGGGGGCCTATGGCTACACCTTC	TRBV4-1	TRBJ1-2	-	-
CASSQLAGGPGNEQFF	TGTGCCAGCAGCCAACTAGCGGGAGGGCCTGGGAATGAGCAGTTCTTC	TRBV4-2	TRBJ2-1	TRBD2	few
CAWRRQGNTGELFF	TGTGCCTGGAGGCGTCAGGGGAACACCGGGGAGCTGTTTTTT	TRBV30	TRBJ2-2	-	-
CSASYGAGRETQYF	TGCAGTGCTAGTTACGGGGCAGGGCGGGAGACCCAGTACTTC	TRBV20-1	TRBJ2-5	-	-
CASSYDRNYEQYF	TGTGCCAGCAGTTACGACAGGAACTACGAGCAGTACTTC	TRBV6-5	TRBJ2-7	-	-
CASSLGSLGEQYF	TGTGCCAGCAGCTTAGGGTCCCTAGGAGAGCAGTACTTC	TRBV7-2	TRBJ2-7	-	few
CASVFHPDRVDQETQYF	TGTGCCAGCGTCTTCCACCCGGACAGGGTGGACCAAGAGACCCAGTACTTC	TRBV6-2/TRBV6-3	TRBJ2-5	TRBD1	few
CASTTGSNTGELFF	TGTGCCAGCACAACAGGGTCGAACACCGGGGAGCTGTTTTTT	TRBV3-1	TRBJ2-2	-	-
CASSLGNSREETQYF	TGTGCCAGCAGCTTAGGAAATAGTAGGGAAGAGACCCAGTACTTC	TRBV7-9	TRBJ2-5	-	-
CASSQVGGGNEQFF	TGTGCCAGCAGCCAAGTCGGGGGCGGCAATGAGCAGTTCTTC	TRBV3-1	TRBJ2-1	-	-
CASIRRGMNTEAFF	TGTGCCAGTATCCGGAGGGGCATGAACACTGAAGCTTTCTTT	TRBV19	TRBJ1-1	-	-
CAWGQGASTDTQYF	TGTGCCTGGGGACAGGGCGCTAGCACAGATACGCAGTATTTT	TRBV30	TRBJ2-3	TRBD1	few
CASTSDRLGYTF	TGTGCCAGCACCTCGGATAGACTTGGCTACACCTTC	TRBV7-2	TRBJ1-2	-	-
CASSLFTGHSNQPQHF	TGTGCCAGCAGCTTATTCACTGGACACTCCAATCAGCCCCAGCATTTT	TRBV7-9	TRBJ1-5	-	-
CATSDTGHTHEQYF	TGTGCCACCAGTGATACAGGGCATACCCACGAGCAGTACTTC	TRBV24-1	TRBJ2-7	-	-
CSGRLAGGRGPDTQYF	TGCAGCGGCCGACTAGCGGGAGGGCGGGGACCAGATACGCAGTATTTT	TRBV29-1	TRBJ2-3	TRBD2	-
CSARSSYEQYF	TGCAGTGCTAGGTCCTCCTACGAGCAGTACTTC	TRBV20-1	TRBJ2-7	-	-
CAGSLGVGQGSNQPQDF	-	TRBV7-9	TRBJ1-5	-	-
CATSDSGPPYGYTF	TGTGCCACCAGTGATTCCGGGCCGCCCTATGGCTACACCTTC	TRBV24-1	TRBJ1-2	-	few
CASSQGLADFYEQYF	TGTGCCAGCAGCCAAGGACTAGCGGACTTCTACGAGCAGTACTTC	TRBV7-9	TRBJ2-7	TRBD2	few
CSVFSSKTSGGYEQYF	TGCAGCGTTTTTTCCTCCAAGACTAGCGGGGGCTACGAGCAGTACTTC	TRBV29-1	TRBJ2-7	TRBD2	-
CASSQAGREGEAFF	TGTGCCAGCAGCCAAGCCGGCAGGGAGGGAGAAGCTTTCTTT	TRBV3-1	TRBJ1-1	-	few
CASSLVQGFYEQYF	TGTGCCAGCAGCTTAGTTCAGGGGTTCTACGAGCAGTACTTC	TRBV7-8	TRBJ2-7	-	few
CASSRKDGNIQYF	TGTGCCAGCAGCCGTAAGGACGGAAACATTCAGTACTTC	TRBV7-9	TRBJ2-4	-	-
CASSRGALKQETQYF	TGTGCCAGCAGCCGAGGGGCCCTTAAACAAGAGACCCAGTACTTC	TRBV3-1	TRBJ2-5	-	-
CATSDPRALGEQYF	TGTGCCACCAGTGATCCTCGGGCCCTAGGCGAGCAGTACTTC	TRBV24-1	TRBJ2-7	-	-
CASSFSGSRTDTQYF	TGTGCCAGCAGTTTTAGCGGGAGCCGCACAGATACGCAGTATTTT	TRBV6-2/TRBV6-3	TRBJ2-3	TRBD2	-
CASSLGRVDEQFF	TGTGCCAGCAGCTTGGGCAGGGTCGATGAGCAGTTCTTC	TRBV5-6	TRBJ2-1	-	many
CASSHAGGETQYF	TGTGCCAGCAGCCATGCGGGAGGAGAGACCCAGTACTTC	TRBV13	TRBJ2-5	TRBD2	-
CPSSVSGRVNEQFF	TGTCCCAGCAGCGTTAGCGGGAGGGTTAATGAGCAGTTCTTC	TRBV9	TRBJ2-1	TRBD2	few